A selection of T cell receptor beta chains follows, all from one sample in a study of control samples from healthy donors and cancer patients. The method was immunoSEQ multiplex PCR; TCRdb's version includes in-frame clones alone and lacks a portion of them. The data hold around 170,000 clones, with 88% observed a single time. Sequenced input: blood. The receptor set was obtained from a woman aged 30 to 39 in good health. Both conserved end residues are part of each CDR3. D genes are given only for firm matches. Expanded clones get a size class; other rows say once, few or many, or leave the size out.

CDR3 protein: CASSLEGQGGTQYF
CDR3 DNA: TGTGCCAGCAGTCTGGAGGGGCAGGGAGGGACCCAGTACTTC
V gene: TRBV2
J gene: TRBJ2-5
D gene: -
CDR3 length: 14
clone size: -

CDR3 protein: CASSLDLVYGYTF
CDR3 DNA: TGCGCCAGCAGCTTGGATTTAGTCTATGGCTACACCTTC
V gene: TRBV5-1
J gene: TRBJ1-2
D gene: -
CDR3 length: 13
clone size: -

CDR3 protein: CASSKIPSSYEQYF
CDR3 DNA: TGTGCCAGCAGCAAAATCCCGAGCTCCTACGAGCAGTACTTC
V gene: TRBV21-1
J gene: TRBJ2-7
D gene: -
CDR3 length: 14
clone size: -

CDR3 protein: CASSRAAGETQYF
CDR3 DNA: TGTGCCAGTAGTCGGGCTGCAGGCGAGACCCAGTACTTC
V gene: TRBV19
J gene: TRBJ2-5
D gene: -
CDR3 length: 13
clone size: -

CDR3 protein: CASSLWNGNYGYTF
CDR3 DNA: TGTGCCAGCAGCTTATGGAACGGAAACTATGGCTACACCTTC
V gene: TRBV11-2
J gene: TRBJ1-2
D gene: -
CDR3 length: 14
clone size: -

CDR3 protein: CAGGAGPETQYF
CDR3 DNA: TGTGCGGGTGGAGCAGGGCCAGAGACCCAGTACTTC
V gene: TRBV2
J gene: TRBJ2-5
D gene: -
CDR3 length: 12
clone size: -

CDR3 protein: CASSWDYGPGNEQYF
CDR3 DNA: TGTGCCAGCAGCTGGGACTATGGACCTGGAAACGAGCAGTACTTC
V gene: TRBV5-4
J gene: TRBJ2-7
D gene: TRBD2
CDR3 length: 15
clone size: -

CDR3 protein: CASSRTQGGVPRTQYF
CDR3 DNA: TGTGCCAGCAGCCGAACTCAAGGCGGGGTGCCGAGGACCCAGTACTTC
V gene: TRBV5-4
J gene: TRBJ2-5
D gene: -
CDR3 length: 16
clone size: -

CDR3 protein: CASSLVVGEQFF
CDR3 DNA: TGTGCCAGCAGCTTAGTAGTGGGTGAGCAGTTCTTC
V gene: TRBV7-9
J gene: TRBJ2-1
D gene: -
CDR3 length: 12
clone size: -

CDR3 protein: CASSFIGSGGANVLTF
CDR3 DNA: TGTGCCAGCAGCTTTATTGGCTCGGGAGGGGCCAACGTCCTGACTTTC
V gene: TRBV5-4
J gene: TRBJ2-6
D gene: -
CDR3 length: 16
clone size: -

CDR3 protein: CAISDHRTNYEQYF
CDR3 DNA: TGTGCCATCAGTGACCACCGAACAAACTACGAGCAGTACTTC
V gene: TRBV10-3
J gene: TRBJ2-7
D gene: -
CDR3 length: 14
clone size: -

CDR3 protein: CASSLSAGVGPDTQYF
CDR3 DNA: TGTGCCAGCAGTTTATCGGCAGGCGTGGGCCCAGATACGCAGTATTTT
V gene: TRBV28
J gene: TRBJ2-3
D gene: -
CDR3 length: 16
clone size: -

CDR3 protein: CASIGQGGGQPQHF
CDR3 DNA: TGTGCCAGCATTGGACAGGGGGGCGGTCAGCCCCAGCATTTT
V gene: TRBV6-5
J gene: TRBJ1-5
D gene: TRBD1
CDR3 length: 14
clone size: -

CDR3 protein: CASSLKGDEQFF
CDR3 DNA: TGTGCCAGCAGCCTAAAAGGGGATGAGCAGTTCTTC
V gene: TRBV28
J gene: TRBJ2-1
D gene: -
CDR3 length: 12
clone size: -

CDR3 protein: CASSLVAGTSLFF
CDR3 DNA: TGTGCCAGCAGCTTGGTGGCCGGGACTAGCCTGTTCTTC
V gene: TRBV5-4
J gene: TRBJ2-1
D gene: TRBD2
CDR3 length: 13
clone size: -

CDR3 protein: CATSAIGVEQFF
CDR3 DNA: TGTGCCACCAGTGCAATAGGGGTTGAGCAGTTCTTC
V gene: TRBV24-1
J gene: TRBJ2-1
D gene: -
CDR3 length: 12
clone size: -

CDR3 protein: CASSPDRTGPEKLFF
CDR3 DNA: TGTGCCAGCAGCCCCGACCGGACAGGGCCCGAAAAACTGTTTTTT
V gene: TRBV7-9
J gene: TRBJ1-4
D gene: TRBD1
CDR3 length: 15
clone size: -

CDR3 protein: CASSPPGGRSYEQYF
CDR3 DNA: TGTGCCAGCAGCCCCCCGGGGGGACGCTCCTACGAGCAGTACTTC
V gene: TRBV28
J gene: TRBJ2-7
D gene: TRBD2
CDR3 length: 15
clone size: -

CDR3 protein: CASTPGTSIDEQYF
CDR3 DNA: TGTGCCAGCACCCCCGGGACTAGCATTGACGAGCAGTACTTC
V gene: TRBV7-9
J gene: TRBJ2-7
D gene: TRBD2
CDR3 length: 14
clone size: -

CDR3 protein: CASSHQGVNDETQYF
CDR3 DNA: TGTGCCAGCAGCCACCAGGGGGTAAACGACGAGACCCAGTACTTC
V gene: TRBV3-1/TRBV3-2
J gene: TRBJ2-5
D gene: TRBD1
CDR3 length: 15
clone size: -

CDR3 protein: CSARKGDTQYF
CDR3 DNA: TGCAGCGCCCGGAAGGGAGATACGCAGTATTTT
V gene: TRBV29-1
J gene: TRBJ2-3
D gene: -
CDR3 length: 11
clone size: -

CDR3 protein: CASSAGDRDGTEAFF
CDR3 DNA: TGTGCCAGTAGTGCAGGGGACAGGGATGGGACTGAAGCTTTCTTT
V gene: TRBV19
J gene: TRBJ1-1
D gene: TRBD1
CDR3 length: 15
clone size: once

CDR3 protein: CATSDLGTSLYEQFF
CDR3 DNA: TGTGCCACCAGTGATTTGGGGACTAGTCTCTATGAGCAGTTCTTC
V gene: TRBV24-1
J gene: TRBJ2-1
D gene: TRBD2
CDR3 length: 15
clone size: -

CDR3 protein: CASSFQAGAAIDEQFF
CDR3 DNA: TGTGCCAGCAGTTTCCAAGCGGGAGCAGCTATCGATGAGCAGTTCTTC
V gene: TRBV28
J gene: TRBJ2-1
D gene: TRBD2
CDR3 length: 16
clone size: -

CDR3 protein: CASSSRVGWDYNEQFF
CDR3 DNA: TGTGCCAGCAGCTCCCGAGTAGGTTGGGACTACAATGAGCAGTTCTTC
V gene: TRBV7-2
J gene: TRBJ2-1
D gene: -
CDR3 length: 16
clone size: -

CDR3 protein: CASSRQNPSGNTIYF
CDR3 DNA: TGTGCCAGCAGTCGACAGAACCCGTCTGGAAACACCATATATTTT
V gene: TRBV6-5
J gene: TRBJ1-3
D gene: -
CDR3 length: 15
clone size: once

CDR3 protein: CATSDARDRTFKAFF
CDR3 DNA: TGTGCCACCAGTGATGCTCGGGACAGGACTTTCAAAGCTTTCTTT
V gene: TRBV24-1
J gene: TRBJ1-1
D gene: TRBD1
CDR3 length: 15
clone size: -

CDR3 protein: CASSYSKIIMNTEAFF
CDR3 DNA: TGTGCCAGCAGTTACTCGAAAATAATAATGAACACTGAAGCTTTCTTT
V gene: TRBV6-5
J gene: TRBJ1-1
D gene: -
CDR3 length: 16
clone size: once

CDR3 protein: CASRLVSGGLETQYF
CDR3 DNA: TGTGCCAGCAGGCTCGTTAGCGGGGGGCTAGAGACCCAGTACTTC
V gene: TRBV6-5
J gene: TRBJ2-5
D gene: TRBD2
CDR3 length: 15
clone size: -

CDR3 protein: CASNRKGGGTDTQYF
CDR3 DNA: TGTGCCAGCAATCGTAAGGGTGGAGGCACAGATACGCAGTATTTT
V gene: TRBV9
J gene: TRBJ2-3
D gene: -
CDR3 length: 15
clone size: -

CDR3 protein: CASSLQGQGLYGYTF
CDR3 DNA: TGTGCCAGCAGCTTGCAAGGACAGGGTCTGTATGGCTACACCTTC
V gene: TRBV5-6
J gene: TRBJ1-2
D gene: TRBD1
CDR3 length: 15
clone size: -

CDR3 protein: CASSLESGIQTGANVLTF
CDR3 DNA: TGCGCCAGCAGCTTGGAATCAGGGATTCAGACTGGGGCCAACGTCCTGACTTTC
V gene: TRBV5-1
J gene: TRBJ2-6
D gene: -
CDR3 length: 18
clone size: -

CDR3 protein: CASSVEAGAHYGYTF
CDR3 DNA: TGTGCCAGCAGCGTAGAGGCAGGGGCGCACTATGGCTACACCTTC
V gene: TRBV9
J gene: TRBJ1-2
D gene: -
CDR3 length: 15
clone size: -

CDR3 protein: CASSLGTSGAYEQYF
CDR3 DNA: TGTGCCAGCAGTTTGGGGACTAGCGGGGCCTACGAGCAGTACTTC
V gene: TRBV28
J gene: TRBJ2-7
D gene: TRBD2
CDR3 length: 15
clone size: -

CDR3 protein: CASSFRTASTDTQYF
CDR3 DNA: TGTGCCAGCAGCTTTCGGACAGCCAGCACAGATACGCAGTATTTT
V gene: TRBV28
J gene: TRBJ2-3
D gene: -
CDR3 length: 15
clone size: -

CDR3 protein: CASSQSSAASSYEQYF
CDR3 DNA: TGTGCCAGCAGCCAATCCTCGGCAGCTAGCTCCTACGAGCAGTACTTC
V gene: TRBV4-2
J gene: TRBJ2-7
D gene: -
CDR3 length: 16
clone size: -

CDR3 protein: CASSLTKGVAGELFF
CDR3 DNA: TGTGCCAGCAGTCTAACCAAAGGGGTTGCCGGGGAGCTGTTTTTT
V gene: TRBV7-9
J gene: TRBJ2-2
D gene: -
CDR3 length: 15
clone size: -

CDR3 protein: CASSLGTKGPYEQYF
CDR3 DNA: TGTGCCAGCAGCTTGGGGACTAAAGGACCCTACGAGCAGTACTTC
V gene: TRBV7-2
J gene: TRBJ2-7
D gene: TRBD2
CDR3 length: 15
clone size: -

CDR3 protein: CASSVQGGYNEQFF
CDR3 DNA: TGTGCCAGCAGTGTACAGGGGGGTTACAATGAGCAGTTCTTC
V gene: TRBV2
J gene: TRBJ2-1
D gene: TRBD1
CDR3 length: 14
clone size: -

CDR3 protein: CATSRDRTNYGYTF
CDR3 DNA: TGTGCCACCAGCAGAGATAGGACTAACTATGGCTACACCTTC
V gene: TRBV15
J gene: TRBJ1-2
D gene: -
CDR3 length: 14
clone size: -

CDR3 protein: CSVGGDPVNEKLFF
CDR3 DNA: TGCAGCGTGGGGGGTGATCCTGTTAATGAAAAACTGTTTTTT
V gene: TRBV29-1
J gene: TRBJ1-4
D gene: -
CDR3 length: 14
clone size: -

CDR3 protein: CSVVGFPDTQYF
CDR3 DNA: TGCAGCGTTGTGGGATTTCCAGATACGCAGTATTTT
V gene: TRBV29-1
J gene: TRBJ2-3
D gene: -
CDR3 length: 12
clone size: -

CDR3 protein: CASSYEAFEAFF
CDR3 DNA: TGTGCCAGCAGCTACGAGGCTTTTGAAGCTTTCTTT
V gene: TRBV5-8
J gene: TRBJ1-1
D gene: -
CDR3 length: 12
clone size: once

CDR3 protein: CASSLDLRETQYF
CDR3 DNA: TGTGCCAGCAGCTTAGACCTTCGGGAGACCCAGTACTTC
V gene: TRBV7-6
J gene: TRBJ2-5
D gene: -
CDR3 length: 13
clone size: once

CDR3 protein: CASSFLPGGAVKTEAFF
CDR3 DNA: TGTGCCAGCAGCTTCCTCCCCGGGGGGGCAGTAAAAACTGAAGCTTTCTTT
V gene: TRBV7-9
J gene: TRBJ1-1
D gene: -
CDR3 length: 17
clone size: -

CDR3 protein: CAWSVGDYGYTF
CDR3 DNA: TGTGCCTGGAGTGTAGGTGACTATGGCTACACCTTC
V gene: TRBV30
J gene: TRBJ1-2
D gene: -
CDR3 length: 12
clone size: -

CDR3 protein: CASSLEEGLYNEQFF
CDR3 DNA: TGTGCCAGCAGCTTAGAGGAGGGACTCTACAATGAGCAGTTCTTC
V gene: TRBV11-3
J gene: TRBJ2-1
D gene: -
CDR3 length: 15
clone size: once

CDR3 protein: CASRPRETQYF
CDR3 DNA: TGTGCCAGCAGGCCCCGGGAGACCCAGTACTTC
V gene: TRBV28
J gene: TRBJ2-5
D gene: -
CDR3 length: 11
clone size: -

CDR3 protein: CASSPGLQDSPLHF
CDR3 DNA: TGTGCCAGCAGCCCGGGACTTCAGGATTCACCCCTCCACTTT
V gene: TRBV3-1/TRBV3-2
J gene: TRBJ1-6
D gene: -
CDR3 length: 14
clone size: once

CDR3 protein: CASSQEAIRMNTEAFF
CDR3 DNA: TGCGCCAGCAGCCAAGAAGCAATCCGAATGAACACTGAAGCTTTCTTT
V gene: TRBV4-1
J gene: TRBJ1-1
D gene: -
CDR3 length: 16
clone size: -

CDR3 protein: CSAPGYEKLFF
CDR3 DNA: TGCAGTGCTCCGGGGTACGAAAAACTGTTTTTT
V gene: TRBV20-1
J gene: TRBJ1-4
D gene: -
CDR3 length: 11
clone size: -

CDR3 protein: CSASTGSYNEQFF
CDR3 DNA: TGCAGTGCTAGTACAGGTAGCTACAATGAGCAGTTCTTC
V gene: TRBV20-1
J gene: TRBJ2-1
D gene: -
CDR3 length: 13
clone size: -

CDR3 protein: CASRQGKWEQYF
CDR3 DNA: TGTGCCAGCAGGCAGGGGAAGTGGGAGCAGTACTTC
V gene: TRBV28
J gene: TRBJ2-7
D gene: -
CDR3 length: 12
clone size: -

CDR3 protein: CASSETWANNEQYF
CDR3 DNA: TGTGCCAGCAGTGAAACGTGGGCAAACAACGAGCAGTACTTC
V gene: TRBV6-1
J gene: TRBJ2-7
D gene: -
CDR3 length: 14
clone size: -